A selection of T cell receptor beta chains follows, all from one sample in a study of blood T cell repertoires in COVID-19. The table came from immunoSEQ multiplex PCR; TCRdb's copy has only in-frame clones and leaves some out. The sample records hundreds of thousands of clones, approximately 85% being singletons. Sequenced: peripheral blood. Source of these receptors: a man aged 18-30 years with active or convalescent COVID-19. The CDR3 runs from the conserved cysteine through the conserved F or W. The D gene is left open where the match is weak.

D	J	V	CDR3	DNA
TRBD2	TRBJ2-1	TRBV11-3	CASSRTSGGNNEQFF	TGTGCCAGCAGTCGTACTAGCGGGGGGAACAATGAGCAGTTCTTC
TRBD1	TRBJ1-4	TRBV11-2	CASSGWDRGNEKLFF	TGTGCCAGCAGCGGATGGGACAGGGGGAATGAAAAACTGTTTTTT
.	TRBJ2-7	TRBV19	CASSVGPSYEQYF	TGTGCCAGTAGTGTTGGGCCCTCCTACGAGCAGTACTTC
.	TRBJ2-5	TRBV12-3/TRBV12-4	CASSLMSSETQYF	TGTGCCAGCAGTTTAATGAGCTCAGAGACCCAGTACTTC
TRBD2	TRBJ2-7	TRBV3-1/TRBV3-2	CASSQPLAGGPSYEQYF	TGTGCCAGCAGCCAACCTCTAGCGGGGGGGCCCTCCTACGAGCAGTACTTC
.	TRBJ1-2	TRBV19	CASSVQQGVYGYTF	TGTGCCAGTAGTGTCCAACAGGGTGTCTATGGCTACACCTTC
TRBD2	TRBJ2-3	TRBV19	CASSIQLAGEFTDTQYF	TGTGCCAGTAGTATTCAGTTGGCGGGGGAATTCACAGATACGCAGTATTTT
.	TRBJ1-1	TRBV23-1	CASSQNRRTEAFF	TGCGCCAGCAGTCAAAACAGGCGGACTGAAGCTTTCTTT
TRBD1	TRBJ1-2	TRBV27	CASSNQGGYGYTF	TGTGCCAGCAGCAATCAGGGGGGCTATGGCTACACCTTC
.	TRBJ1-1	TRBV27	CASSPLGRNTEAFF	TGTGCCAGCAGTCCCCTGGGCAGAAACACTGAAGCTTTCTTT
.	TRBJ1-5	TRBV2	CASSFRTDSNQPQHF	TGTGCCAGCAGTTTCCGGACAGATAGCAATCAGCCCCAGCATTTT
.	TRBJ2-2	TRBV6-2/TRBV6-3	CASSYFRGGELFF	TGTGCCAGCAGCTACTTTAGAGGGGGGGAGCTGTTTTTT
.	TRBJ2-5	TRBV5-8	CASSYHDTGPRETQYF	TGTGCCAGCAGCTACCACGATACAGGGCCGAGAGAGACCCAGTACTTC
.	TRBJ1-1	TRBV19	CASSTQGFTAEAFF	TGTGCCAGTAGTACTCAGGGGTTTACAGCTGAAGCTTTCTTT
TRBD1	TRBJ1-1	TRBV6-5	CASSYRTGNTEAFF	TGTGCCAGCAGTTACAGGACAGGGAACACTGAAGCTTTCTTT
TRBD2	TRBJ2-3	TRBV7-8	CASSRRTSGGPTDTQYF	TGTGCCAGCAGCCGCCGGACTAGCGGGGGGCCGACAGATACGCAGTATTTT
.	TRBJ1-2	TRBV9	CASSVSGDYGYTF	TGTGCCAGCAGCGTAAGCGGGGACTATGGCTACACCTTC